This TCR beta chain was sequenced in a study of blood T cell repertoires in COVID-19. Measured with immunoSEQ multiplex PCR; TCRdb has only the in-frame clones, and not every one. The sample lists around 230,000 clones, 75% to 90% occurring once. Germline assignment: CDR1 MNHNY and CDR2 SVGAGI (reference sequence). This CDR3 contains 15 residues. J lost 8 bases, V lost 6 bases, and 12 bases had no gene match. Sequenced material: peripheral blood. This TCR was recovered from a man younger than 45 who had recovered from COVID-19. The chain employs TRBV6-6 and TRBJ1-2, with TRBD1 identical over 10 bases. DNA for the CDR3: TGTGCCAGCAGCCGAGATCCGGGACAGGGGAGCGGCTACACCTTC. Encoded protein: CASSRDPGQGSGYTF.